This T cell receptor (beta chain) was recorded in a study of pediatric ulcerative colitis. CDR3 length: 16 amino acids. V dropped 4 bases and J dropped 3; count of bases not matched to a gene: 7. Germline assignment: CDR1 MNHNS and CDR2 SASEGT. This clone was counted a single time. Assay: immunoSEQ multiplex PCR; the TCRdb copy retains only in-frame clones and omits some. The repertoire includes under 70,000 clones, over 80% of them detected once, and roughly 1.5% sits in the top ten. The receptor comes from a boy aged 5-17 years who was a control in a study of pediatric ulcerative colitis. Sequencing was carried out using blood. This chain uses TRBV6-1 with TRBJ2-3; 10 nucleotides match TRBD1. The CDR3 DNA follows: TGTGCCAGCAGTGGCCCAGGACAGGGGGGGACAGATACGCAGTATTTT. Its translation is CASSGPGQGGTDTQYF.